One and the same sample provided the 26 T cell receptor beta chains below, sequenced in a study of naive and memory T cell subsets. Findings and caveats of the study: A few larger clonotypes appeared in naive repertoires, especially CD8, possibly memory cells re-expressing CD45RA.

The beta constant-region primer was an equimolar mix of two oligonucleotides covering TRBC1 and TRBC2. The ligated cDNA underwent four PCR rounds using SP2 and nested alpha and beta constant-region primers. TCRdb used MiXCR to reprocess the UMI-ligation and nested PCR reads, holding one entry per CDR3 protein. Among 95,000 to 110,000 distinct CDR3 sequences listed, about 14% were seen once. Antigens of these TCRs are unknown. The specimen was naive CD8+ T cells from blood. The receptor source for this set is a human donor in good health.

In this sample, this clonotype turned up a few times. The J gene is TRBJ2-1, the V gene TRBV7-9; 13 bases match TRBD2. Per germline, CDR1 SEHNR and CDR2 FQNEAQ (reference sequence). The CDR3 runs 16 residues. The junction had 9 bases not matched to a gene; V was cut back by 5 bases and J by 8 bases. The CDR3, as DNA: TGTGCCAGCAGCGCCATACTAGCGGGAGGGCCTGATGAGCAGTTCTTC. Translated, it gives CASSAILAGGPDEQFF.

The chain uses TRBV5-1 and TRBJ1-1; 7 nucleotides agree with TRBD1. Trimming removed 4 bases from V and 11 bases from J; junction bases left unmatched: 5. Germline V gene sequence: CDR1 SGHRS, CDR2 YFSETQ. This CDR3 region has 11 residues. CDR3 DNA: TGCGCCAGCAGCCAGGGGGATTGTGCTTTCTTT. It yields the protein CASSQGDCAFF.

This chain connects TRBV29-1 to TRBJ2-2; D call uncertain. The V gene's germline CDR1 is SQVTM and CDR2 ANQGSEA. The CDR3 runs to 14 residues. The V end lost 4 bases, the J end lost 3 bases, and 12 bases lay between the germline ends. The DNA for the CDR3 is TGCAGCGTTGCCGGACGCGTGGACACCGGGGAGCTGTTTTTT. Protein: CSVAGRVDTGELFF.

This clonotype was observed a few times. The chain employs TRBV24-1 and TRBJ2-5, with no clear D. Per germline, CDR1 KGHDR and CDR2 SFDVKD. The germline V and J ends were trimmed by 1 base and 5 bases, with 10 bases remaining between them. The CDR3 has 14 residues. The CDR3: CATSDFNGGETQYF. CDR3 DNA: TGTGCCACCAGTGATTTTAATGGCGGCGAGACCCAGTACTTC.

This clonotype was counted a single time. V and J are TRBV10-3 and TRBJ2-2; D may be TRBD1 (5 bases). The V end was cut by 3 bases, the J end by 0 bases, with 11 bases between. The germline V gene has CDR1 ENHRY and CDR2 SYGVKD. The CDR3 runs 16 residues. Written as DNA, the CDR3 is TGTGCCATCAGTGACCGACAGTCCGCGAACACCGGGGAGCTGTTTTTT. The encoded protein is CAISDRQSANTGELFF.

This clonotype came up a few times. The chain joins TRBV12-5 to TRBJ1-5; tentatively, D is TRBD1 (5 bases). The CDR3 is 16 residues long. Between the trimmed V and J ends, which lost 4 bases and 7 bases, there was a span of 20 bases. Germline CDR1 reads LGHNT; CDR2 reads FRNRAP. In nucleotides, the CDR3 is TGTGCTAGTGGTTCGTTCAATGCCCAGGGAAAACAGCCCCAGCATTTT. Translating it yields CASGSFNAQGKQPQHF.

This clonotype was found a few times. The chain is built from TRBV5-1 and TRBJ2-2; 7 bases map to TRBD1. J lost 4 bases, V lost 4 bases, and 7 bases had no gene match. Germline CDR1 is SGHRS and CDR2 is YFSETQ. The CDR3 contains 15 residues. The CDR3 DNA reads as TGCGCCAGCAGCGCCAGACAGGGTGCCACCGGGGAGCTGTTTTTT. As protein: CASSARQGATGELFF.

This clonotype was recorded a few times. The CDR3, as DNA: TGTGCCAGCAGTCCTCCCCAGGACACAACTAACTATGGCTACACCTTC. Residues: CASSPPQDTTNYGYTF. The chain couples TRBV12-3 or TRBV12-4 to TRBJ1-2, with a weak D call TRBD1 (5 bases). The CDR3 totals 16 residues. V lost 5 bases and J 0 bases, leaving 16 bases between the germline ends.

V and J are TRBV27 and TRBJ2-1; 8 bases are shared with TRBD2. The CDR3 covers 15 residues. The trim removed 2 bases at V and 6 bases at J, leaving 6 bases unmatched. The germline V gene has CDR1 MNHEY and CDR2 SMNVEV (reference sequence). This CDR3 reads CASSLTAGATNEQFF. CDR3 nucleotide sequence: TGTGCCAGCAGTTTAACAGCGGGGGCGACCAATGAGCAGTTCTTC.

The chain is built from TRBV10-3 and TRBJ2-5; a possible D gene is TRBD1 (6 bases). The CDR3 has 14 residues. With 4 bases removed from V and 5 bases from J, the gap between germline ends came to 14 bases. The germline CDR1 and CDR2 sequences are ENHRY and SYGVKD. CDR3 amino acids: CAISGRDIGETQYF. The CDR3 DNA reads as TGTGCCATCAGTGGCCGGGACATTGGGGAGACCCAGTACTTC.

This clonotype was counted between two and nine times. The rearrangement links TRBV7-9 to TRBJ1-1; D uncertain. The CDR3 loop spans 14 amino acids. V dropped 1 base and J dropped 3 bases, with 9 bases sitting between them. In germline, CDR1 is SEHNR, CDR2 FQNEAQ (reference sequence). CDR3 sequence: CASSLEPQDTEAFF. The CDR3 DNA reads TGTGCCAGCAGCTTAGAACCCCAGGACACTGAAGCTTTCTTT.

The chain couples TRBV12-3 or TRBV12-4 to TRBJ2-1; 7 bases are a match to TRBD2. The CDR3 length is 15 residues. J was trimmed by 0 bases and V by 5 bases; bases with no gene match: 4. As DNA, the CDR3 is TGTGCCAGCAGTAGAGCGGGGTCCTCCTACAATGAGCAGTTCTTC. Translation gives CASSRAGSSYNEQFF.

The table lists this clonotype with many counts. V gene TRBV7-2 combines with J gene TRBJ1-1; the D gene is possibly TRBD1 (5 bases). V was trimmed by 4 bases and J by 4 bases, leaving 10 bases between them. Germline values: CDR1 SGHTA, CDR2 FQGNSA. The CDR3 totals 13 residues. The CDR3 is CASSYTRGTEAFF. The CDR3 bases are TGTGCCAGCAGCTACACAAGGGGCACTGAAGCTTTCTTT.

The chain joins TRBV10-3 to TRBJ2-7; 8 nucleotides align to TRBD2. V was clipped by 3 bases and J by 3 bases; unmatched bases: 7. This CDR3 is built from 15 residues. CDR1 ENHRY and CDR2 SYGVKD come from the germline V gene. CDR3 amino acids: CAISDRGGFVYEQYF. DNA for the CDR3: TGTGCCATCAGTGACCGGGGGGGCTTCGTCTACGAGCAGTACTTC.

To note about this clonotype: Mismatch with germline at one junction end may stem from a read error. This rearrangement joins TRBV7-7 to TRBJ2-3; D remains unclear. Germline assignment: CDR1 SSHAT and CDR2 FNYEAQ (reference sequence). There are 14 residues in the CDR3. In DNA form, the CDR3 reads TGTGCTAGCAGCTTGAGAGGTCCCACAGATACGCAGTATTTT. Protein product: CASSLRGPTDTQYF. Based on the CDR3 plus reference TRBV7-7 and TRBJ2-3, the full variable domain is GAGVSQSPRYKVTKRGQDVTLRCDPISSHATLYWYQQALGQGPEFLTYFNYEAQPDKSGLPSDRFSAERPEGSISTLTIQRTEQRDSAMYRCASSLRGPTDTQYFGPGTRLTVL.

The sample holds many counts of this clonotype. This chain joins TRBV13 and TRBJ2-5; the match to TRBD1 covers 9 bases. The ends lost 3 bases at V and 5 bases at J; junction bases unmatched: 7. The CDR3 consists of 15 residues. Germline CDR1 is PRHDT and CDR2 is FYEKMQ (reference sequence). The CDR3 sequence: CASSFVGTGRETQYF. In nucleotides, the CDR3 is TGTGCCAGCAGCTTCGTTGGGACAGGGAGGGAGACCCAGTACTTC.

The V call is TRBV5-1, the J call TRBJ1-2, with 11 bases aligning to TRBD1. J was trimmed by 3 bases and V by 4 bases; bases with no gene match: 5. Germline-derived CDR1 and CDR2 are SGHRS and YFSETQ. The CDR3 is 15 residues long. The CDR3 bases are TGCGCCAGCAGCGTCTGGACAGGGGGCGACTATGGCTACACCTTC. This sequence encodes CASSVWTGGDYGYTF.

This clonotype has more than one count but fewer than ten. This chain uses TRBV6-2 or TRBV6-3 with TRBJ1-5; 9 bases align to TRBD1. J was trimmed by 0 bases and V by 5 bases; bases with no gene match: 11. CDR3 length: 18 residues. Germline CDR1 is MNHEY and CDR2 is SVGEGT. This CDR3 reads CASSPRDRVFGSNQPQHF. The CDR3 DNA follows: TGTGCCAGCAGTCCCCGGGACAGGGTATTTGGTAGCAATCAGCCCCAGCATTTT.

This clonotype came up a few times. In DNA form, the CDR3 reads TGTGCCAGCAGGACCATTTTCTTTAAGGGGACCACCGGGGAGCTGTTTTTT. Amino acid sequence: CASRTIFFKGTTGELFF. V usage is TRBV6-5 and J usage is TRBJ2-2, with D possibly being TRBD1 or TRBD2 (5 bases each). Trimming cost V 6 bases and J 4 bases, with 21 bases left between them. Germline V gene data show CDR1 as MNHEY and CDR2 as SVGAGI. The length of the CDR3 is 17 residues.

The chain has TRBV10-3 and TRBJ2-2; D unresolved. V lost 5 bases to trimming and J lost 6 bases, with 4 bases between them. The CDR3 consists of 11 residues. Germline values: CDR1 ENHRY, CDR2 SYGVKD. The CDR3 reads CAISPAGELFF. The CDR3 region has the DNA TGTGCCATCAGTCCCGCCGGGGAGCTGTTTTTT.

V usage is TRBV9 and J usage is TRBJ1-2; 7 bases map to TRBD1. Per the germline V gene, CDR1 is SGDLS and CDR2 is YYNGEE. V shed 3 bases, J shed 8 bases, and the junction held 16 bases outside the gene matches. CDR3 length: 16 residues. The CDR3 bases are TGTGCCAGCAGCGCCTCAAGGACAGGTTCGCTTGCAGGCTACACCTTC. Translating it yields CASSASRTGSLAGYTF.

Many counts were recorded for this clonotype. The rearrangement uses TRBV13 and TRBJ2-7, with TRBD2 as a possible D gene (6 bases). V was clipped by 5 bases and J by 2 bases, with 16 bases between them. The CDR3 covers 15 residues. Germline assignment: CDR1 PRHDT and CDR2 FYEKMQ (reference sequence). The chain's CDR3 is CASSIRAGTAYEQYF. DNA for the CDR3: TGTGCCAGCAGCATCCGAGCGGGTACCGCCTACGAGCAGTACTTC.

The rearrangement links TRBV12-5 to TRBJ2-2, with 10 positions matching TRBD2. The CDR3 spans 17 residues. After removal of 5 bases from V and 7 bases from J, the junction contained 13 bases not matched to a gene. Germline CDR1 LGHNT, CDR2 FRNRAP. The CDR3 reads CASGLLRSGRVIGELFF. The CDR3 DNA reads as TGTGCTAGTGGTCTCCTGAGGAGCGGGAGGGTTATCGGGGAGCTGTTTTTT.

This clonotype was seen many times. The chain carries TRBV20-1 and TRBJ1-2, with a possible D match to TRBD1 (5 bases). V was pared by 1 base and J by 4 bases, with 10 bases between. Germline V gene data show CDR1 as DFQATT and CDR2 as SNEGSKA (reference sequence). The length of the CDR3 is 13 residues. CDR3 loop: CSARVMRGYGYTF. The CDR3 bases are TGCAGTGCTAGAGTCATGAGGGGCTATGGCTACACCTTC.

The V gene is TRBV19, the J gene TRBJ2-3; 8 bases agree with TRBD1. V shed 7 bases, J shed 3 bases, and the junction held 12 bases outside the gene matches. The germline CDR1 and CDR2 sequences are LNHDA and SQIVND (reference sequence). The CDR3 consists of 16 residues. The CDR3 DNA follows: TGTGCCAGTATAGGGGGGACCGGACAGGGAACAGATACGCAGTATTTT. It encodes CASIGGTGQGTDTQYF.

The rearrangement uses TRBV29-1 and TRBJ1-2; D ambiguous. Germline V lookup: CDR1 SQVTM, CDR2 ANQGSEA. V lost 4 bases and J 10 bases, leaving 13 bases between the germline ends. This CDR3 contains 11 residues. The CDR3 reads CSVVKGAYYTF. CDR3 coding DNA: TGCAGCGTTGTGAAGGGAGCTTACTACACCTTC.